This T cell receptor beta chain was obtained from a study of T cell changes during pregnancy in multiple sclerosis. Measured with immunoSEQ multiplex PCR; TCRdb has only the in-frame clones, and not every one. The sample has tens of thousands of clones, almost 90% seen once. V was shortened by 5 bases and J by 4 bases, with 14 bases between the two germline ends. This CDR3 spans 14 amino acids. Germline V gene data show CDR1 as SGHTA and CDR2 as FQGTGA. This clonotype originated in a female donor in good health, enrolled as a control in a pregnancy study. The sample consisted of peripheral blood, taken in the first trimester of pregnancy. The chain is built from TRBV7-3 and TRBJ1-2; D is undetermined. The CDR3: CASSPLGQPYGYTF. The CDR3 bases are TGTGCCAGCAGCCCTTTGGGCCAGCCCTATGGCTACACCTTC.